This T cell receptor beta chain came from a study of Graves' ophthalmopathy and Graves' hyperthyroidism. In this sample, this clonotype turned up many times. Amplification of the TCR beta CDR3 regions used RNA transcripts (as template). HTBI primers were used in a first-round RT-PCR, which preceded a second-round multiplex PCR. TCRdb analysed the multiplex PCR reads with MiXCR anew, one entry per CDR3 protein. The sample records hundreds of thousands of distinct CDR3 sequences, 22% being singletons. The V gene end was trimmed by 5 bases and the J gene end by 6 bases; junction bases not matched to a gene: 6. Germline assignment: CDR1 SGHTA and CDR2 FQGTGA. The CDR3 covers 13 residues.

The receptor comes from a woman aged 18-29 years with stable Graves' hyperthyroidism. Some clones in this sample may be carry-over from other donors' samples. The chain carries TRBV7-3 and TRBJ2-7; 8 bases fit TRBD1. The sequenced sample was peripheral blood. CDR3: CASSTGQGREQYF. DNA of the CDR3: TGTGCCAGCAGCACTGGACAGGGTCGCGAGCAGTACTTC.